The clone carrying this TCR beta chain was observed a handful of times. What it recognizes is unknown. The entire patient cohort was treatment-naive prior to thyroid surgery. This sample stems from a study of metastatic and nonmetastatic thyroid tumors. Study details: Peripheral blood and tumor or nodule samples from malignant and benign thyroid patients were compared.

Findings and limits, study-wide: It was reportedly found that TCR beta diversity was significantly higher in malignant thyroid tumors than in benign nodules, a difference seen in both blood and tumor samples.

In the original processing: Built for papillary thyroid cancer, a distant-metastasis classifier drew on CDR3 differences across clinicopathological groups. TCRdb called clones again from the PCR reads with MiXCR. These V and J calls are TCRdb output, not the study's own analysis. The sample yields tens of thousands of clones, 14% to 15% seen once. The sequence came from a female donor with papillary thyroid cancer or a benign thyroid nodule (not recorded which). Some clones in this sample may be carry-over from other donors' samples. The sequenced sample consisted of blood.

CDR3 bases: TGTGCCAGCTCACCACTGGGGGACGAGCAGTTCTTC. Amino acid sequence: CASSPLGDEQFF. This rearrangement joins TRBV18 to TRBJ2-1; the D gene could be TRBD1 or TRBD2 (5 bases each). V was pared by 1 base and J by 10 bases, with 8 bases between. The CDR3 has 12 residues. Germline CDR1 and CDR2: KGHSH and LQKENI.